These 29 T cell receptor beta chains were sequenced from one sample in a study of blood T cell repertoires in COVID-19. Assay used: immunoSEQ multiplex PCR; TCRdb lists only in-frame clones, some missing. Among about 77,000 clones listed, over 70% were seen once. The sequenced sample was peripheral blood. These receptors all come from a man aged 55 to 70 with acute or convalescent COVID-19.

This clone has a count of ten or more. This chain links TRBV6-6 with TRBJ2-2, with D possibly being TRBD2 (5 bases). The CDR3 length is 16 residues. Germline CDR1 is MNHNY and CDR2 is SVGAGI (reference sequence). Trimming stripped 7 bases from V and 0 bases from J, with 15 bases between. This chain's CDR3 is CASNKEDGANTGELFF. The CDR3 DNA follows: TGTGCCAGCAATAAAGAGGACGGGGCGAACACCGGGGAGCTGTTTTTT.

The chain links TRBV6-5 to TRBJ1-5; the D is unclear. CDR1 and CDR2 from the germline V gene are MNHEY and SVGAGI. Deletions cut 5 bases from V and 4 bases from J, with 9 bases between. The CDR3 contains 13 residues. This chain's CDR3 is CASSLTRNQPQHF. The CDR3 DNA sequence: TGTGCCAGCAGTCTGACTCGGAATCAGCCCCAGCATTTT.

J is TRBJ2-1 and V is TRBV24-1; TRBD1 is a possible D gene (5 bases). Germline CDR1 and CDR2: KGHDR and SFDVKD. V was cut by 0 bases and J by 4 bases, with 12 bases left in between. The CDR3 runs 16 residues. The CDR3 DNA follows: TGTGCCACCAGTGATTTGAGGGCAGGGTTTTACAATGAGCAGTTCTTC. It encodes CATSDLRAGFYNEQFF.

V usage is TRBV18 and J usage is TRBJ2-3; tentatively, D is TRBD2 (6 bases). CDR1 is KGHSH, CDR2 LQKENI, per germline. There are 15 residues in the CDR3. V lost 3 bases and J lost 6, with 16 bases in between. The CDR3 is CASSPPGTPQDTQYF. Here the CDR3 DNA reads TGTGCCAGCTCACCCCCAGGGACTCCCCAGGATACGCAGTATTTT.

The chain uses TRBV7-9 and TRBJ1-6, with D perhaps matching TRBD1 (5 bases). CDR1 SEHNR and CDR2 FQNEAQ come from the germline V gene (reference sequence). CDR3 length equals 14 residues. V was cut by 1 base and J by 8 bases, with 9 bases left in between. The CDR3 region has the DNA TGTGCCAGCAGCTTAGACGGGGGTCATTCACCCCTCCACTTT. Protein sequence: CASSLDGGHSPLHF.

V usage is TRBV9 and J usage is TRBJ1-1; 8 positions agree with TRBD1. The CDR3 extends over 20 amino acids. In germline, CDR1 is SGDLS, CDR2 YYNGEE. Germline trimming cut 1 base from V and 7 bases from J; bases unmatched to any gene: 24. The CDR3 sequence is CASSVSSRYETGAYRVEAFF. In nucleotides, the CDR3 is TGTGCCAGCAGCGTATCGAGCAGGTACGAGACAGGGGCTTATCGTGTTGAAGCTTTCTTT.

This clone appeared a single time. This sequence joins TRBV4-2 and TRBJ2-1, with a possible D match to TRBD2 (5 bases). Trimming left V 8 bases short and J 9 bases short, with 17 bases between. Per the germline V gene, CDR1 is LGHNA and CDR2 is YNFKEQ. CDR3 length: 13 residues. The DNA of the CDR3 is TGTGCCAGCGCTCCCACTAGTACAAGTGAGCAGTTCTTC. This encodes CASAPTSTSEQFF.

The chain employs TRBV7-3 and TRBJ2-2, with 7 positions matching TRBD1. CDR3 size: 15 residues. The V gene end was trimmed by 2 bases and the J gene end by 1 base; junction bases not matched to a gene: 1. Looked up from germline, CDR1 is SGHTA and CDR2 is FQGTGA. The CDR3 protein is CASSLYRGNTGELFF. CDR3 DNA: TGTGCCAGCAGCTTATACAGGGGGAACACCGGGGAGCTGTTTTTT.

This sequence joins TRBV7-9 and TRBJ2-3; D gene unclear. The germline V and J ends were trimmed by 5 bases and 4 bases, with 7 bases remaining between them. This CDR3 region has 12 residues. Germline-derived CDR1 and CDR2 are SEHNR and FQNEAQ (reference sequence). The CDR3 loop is CASSPRADTQYF. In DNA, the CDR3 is TGTGCCAGCAGCCCTCGAGCAGATACGCAGTATTTT.

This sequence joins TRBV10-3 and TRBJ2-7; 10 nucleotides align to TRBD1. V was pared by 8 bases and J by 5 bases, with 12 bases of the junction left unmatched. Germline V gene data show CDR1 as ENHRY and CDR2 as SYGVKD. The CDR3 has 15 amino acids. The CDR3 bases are TGTGCCATCGCATCGTGGACAGGGGGTTTGCACGAGCAGTACGTC. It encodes CAIASWTGGLHEQYV.

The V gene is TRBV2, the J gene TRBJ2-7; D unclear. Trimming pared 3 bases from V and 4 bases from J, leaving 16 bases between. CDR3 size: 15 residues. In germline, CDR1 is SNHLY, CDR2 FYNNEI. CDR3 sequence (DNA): TGTGCCAGCAGTGATCATGTCGACAAAATATACGAGCAGTACTTC. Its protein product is CASSDHVDKIYEQYF.

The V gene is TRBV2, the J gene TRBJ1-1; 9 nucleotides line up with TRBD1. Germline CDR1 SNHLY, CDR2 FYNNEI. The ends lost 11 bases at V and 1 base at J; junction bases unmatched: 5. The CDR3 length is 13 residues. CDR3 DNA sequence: TGTGCCGCACAGGGGGCGCGGAACACTGAAGCTTTCTTT. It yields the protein CAAQGARNTEAFF.

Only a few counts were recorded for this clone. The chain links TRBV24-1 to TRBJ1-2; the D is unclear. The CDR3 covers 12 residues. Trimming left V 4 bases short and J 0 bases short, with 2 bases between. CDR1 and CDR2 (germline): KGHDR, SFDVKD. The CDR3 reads CATSDSNYGYTF. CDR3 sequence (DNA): TGTGCCACCAGTGACTCTAACTATGGCTACACCTTC.

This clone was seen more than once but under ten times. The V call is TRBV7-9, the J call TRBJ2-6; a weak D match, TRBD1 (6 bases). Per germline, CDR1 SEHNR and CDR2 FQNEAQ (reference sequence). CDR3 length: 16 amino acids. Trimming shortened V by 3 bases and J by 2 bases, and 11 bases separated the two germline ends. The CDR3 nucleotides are TGTGCCAGCAGCTTGGATAGGGGGACTGGGGCCAACGTCCTGACTTTC. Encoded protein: CASSLDRGTGANVLTF.

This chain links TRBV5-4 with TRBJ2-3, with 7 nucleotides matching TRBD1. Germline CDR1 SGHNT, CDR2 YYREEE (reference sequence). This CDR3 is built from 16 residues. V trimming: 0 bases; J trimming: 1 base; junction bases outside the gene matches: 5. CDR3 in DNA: TGTGCCAGCAGCTTGGCGGCAGGGGGAGGCACAGATACGCAGTATTTT. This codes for CASSLAAGGGTDTQYF. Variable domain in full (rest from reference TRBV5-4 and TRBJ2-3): ETGVTQSPTHLIKTRGQQVTLRCSSQSGHNTVSWYQQALGQGPQFIFQYYREEENGRGNFPPRFSGLQFPNYSSELNVNALELDDSALYLCASSLAAGGGTDTQYFGPGTRLTVL.

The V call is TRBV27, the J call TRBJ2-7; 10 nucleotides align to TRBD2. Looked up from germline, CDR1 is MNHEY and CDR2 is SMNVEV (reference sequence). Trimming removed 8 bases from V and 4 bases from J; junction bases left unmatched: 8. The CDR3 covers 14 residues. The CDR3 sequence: CASSPSGRGYEQYF. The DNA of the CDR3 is TGTGCCAGCTCCCCAAGCGGGAGGGGGTACGAGCAGTACTTC.

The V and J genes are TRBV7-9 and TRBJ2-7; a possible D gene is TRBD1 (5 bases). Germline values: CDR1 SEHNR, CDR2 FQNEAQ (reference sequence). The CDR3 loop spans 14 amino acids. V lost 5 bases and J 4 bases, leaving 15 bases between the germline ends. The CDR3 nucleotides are TGTGCCAGCAGCCATCCGCTTAAGGGGTACGAGCAGTACTTC. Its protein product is CASSHPLKGYEQYF.

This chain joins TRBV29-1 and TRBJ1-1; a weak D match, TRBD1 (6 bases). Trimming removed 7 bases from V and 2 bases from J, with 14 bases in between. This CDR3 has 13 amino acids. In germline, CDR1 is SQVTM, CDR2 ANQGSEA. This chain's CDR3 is CSARQDSNTEAFF. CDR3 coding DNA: TGCAGCGCCAGACAGGACTCAAACACTGAAGCTTTCTTT.

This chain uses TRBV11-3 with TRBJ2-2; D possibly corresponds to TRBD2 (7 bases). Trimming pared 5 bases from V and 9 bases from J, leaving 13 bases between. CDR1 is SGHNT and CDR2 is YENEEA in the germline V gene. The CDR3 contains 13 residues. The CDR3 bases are TGTGCCAGCAGCACCTCGGGGGGCCGGGAGCTGTTTTTT. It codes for CASSTSGGRELFF. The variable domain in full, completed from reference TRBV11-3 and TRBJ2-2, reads EAGVVQSPRYKIIEKKQPVAFWCNPISGHNTLYWYLQNLGQGPELLIRYENEEAVDDSQLPKDRFSAERLKGVDSTLKIQPAELGDSAVYLCASSTSGGRELFFGEGSRLTVL.

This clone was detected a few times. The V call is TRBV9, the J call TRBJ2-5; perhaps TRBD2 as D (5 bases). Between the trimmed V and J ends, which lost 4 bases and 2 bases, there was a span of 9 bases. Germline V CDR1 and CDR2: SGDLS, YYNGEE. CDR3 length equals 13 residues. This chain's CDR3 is CASSLRGQETQYF. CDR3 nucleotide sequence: TGTGCCAGCAGCCTTCGGGGACAAGAGACCCAGTACTTC.

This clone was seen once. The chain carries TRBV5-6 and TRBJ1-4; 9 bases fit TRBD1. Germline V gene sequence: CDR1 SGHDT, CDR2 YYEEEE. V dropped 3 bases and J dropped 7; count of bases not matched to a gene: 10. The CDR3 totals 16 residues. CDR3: CASSSRTGVITEKLFF. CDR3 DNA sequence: TGTGCCAGCAGCTCCCGGACAGGGGTGATTACTGAAAAACTGTTTTTT.

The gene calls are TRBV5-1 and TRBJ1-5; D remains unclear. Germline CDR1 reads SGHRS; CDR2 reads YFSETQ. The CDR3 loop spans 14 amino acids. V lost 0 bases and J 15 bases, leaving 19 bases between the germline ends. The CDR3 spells CASSLDPAGGGLHF. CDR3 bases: TGCGCCAGCAGCTTGGATCCGGCCGGAGGAGGCCTGCATTTT.

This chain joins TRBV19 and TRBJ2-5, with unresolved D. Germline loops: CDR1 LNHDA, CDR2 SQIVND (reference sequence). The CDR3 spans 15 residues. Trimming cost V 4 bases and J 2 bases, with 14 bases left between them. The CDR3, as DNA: TGTGCCAGTAGTAGTAACTACTTCAGTCAAGAGACCCAGTACTTC. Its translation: CASSSNYFSQETQYF.

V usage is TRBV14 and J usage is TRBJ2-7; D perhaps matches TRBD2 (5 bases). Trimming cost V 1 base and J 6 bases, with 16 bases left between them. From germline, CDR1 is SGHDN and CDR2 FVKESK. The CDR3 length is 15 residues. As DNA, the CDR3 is TGTGCCAGCAGCCAAGCCGGGATATGGGCGGGCGAGCAGTACTTC. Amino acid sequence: CASSQAGIWAGEQYF.

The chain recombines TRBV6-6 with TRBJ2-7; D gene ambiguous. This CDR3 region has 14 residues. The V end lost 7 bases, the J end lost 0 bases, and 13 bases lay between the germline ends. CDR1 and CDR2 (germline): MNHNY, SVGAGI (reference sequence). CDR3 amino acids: CASKQIISSYEQYF. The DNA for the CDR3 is TGTGCCAGCAAACAAATCATAAGCTCCTACGAGCAGTACTTC.

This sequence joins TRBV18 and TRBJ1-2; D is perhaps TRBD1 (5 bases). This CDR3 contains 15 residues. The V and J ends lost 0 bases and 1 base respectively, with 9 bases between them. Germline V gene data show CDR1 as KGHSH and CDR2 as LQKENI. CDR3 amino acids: CASSPPQTDNYGYTF. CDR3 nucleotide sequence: TGTGCCAGCTCACCACCCCAGACAGATAACTATGGCTACACCTTC.

CDR3 sequence: CASSLLAGVDEQYF. The CDR3, as DNA: TGTGCCAGCAGCTTACTAGCGGGAGTCGACGAGCAGTACTTC. The chain couples TRBV7-3 to TRBJ2-7; 10 bases are shared with TRBD2. Trimming at V came to 2 bases and at J to 5 bases, leaving 3 bases not matched to a gene. The CDR3 sequence is 14 residues long. Germline lookup yields CDR1 SGHTA and CDR2 FQGTGA.

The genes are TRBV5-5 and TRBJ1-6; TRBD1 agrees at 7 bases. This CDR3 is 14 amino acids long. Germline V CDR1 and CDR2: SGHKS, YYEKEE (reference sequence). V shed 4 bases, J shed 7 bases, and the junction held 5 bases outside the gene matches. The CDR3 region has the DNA TGTGCCAGCAGCGTAGGGGGCGCGAATTCACCCCTCCACTTT. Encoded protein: CASSVGGANSPLHF.

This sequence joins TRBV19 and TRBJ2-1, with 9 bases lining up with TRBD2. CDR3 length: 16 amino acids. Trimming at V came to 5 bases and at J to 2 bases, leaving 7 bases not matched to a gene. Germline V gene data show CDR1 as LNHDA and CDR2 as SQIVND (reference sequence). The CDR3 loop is CASSPASGAPYNEQFF. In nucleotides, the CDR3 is TGTGCCAGTAGTCCAGCTAGCGGGGCTCCCTACAATGAGCAGTTCTTC.